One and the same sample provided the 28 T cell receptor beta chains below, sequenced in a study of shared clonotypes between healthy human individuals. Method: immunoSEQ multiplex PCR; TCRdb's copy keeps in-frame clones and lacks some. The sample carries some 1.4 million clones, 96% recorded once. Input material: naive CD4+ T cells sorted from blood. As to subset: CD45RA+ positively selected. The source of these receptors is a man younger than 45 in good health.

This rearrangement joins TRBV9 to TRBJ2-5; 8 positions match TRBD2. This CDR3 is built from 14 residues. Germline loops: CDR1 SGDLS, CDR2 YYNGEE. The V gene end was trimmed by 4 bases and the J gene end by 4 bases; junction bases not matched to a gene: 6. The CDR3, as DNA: TGTGCCAGCAGCTTCTCTAGCGGGTTAGAGACCCAGTACTTC. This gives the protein CASSFSSGLETQYF. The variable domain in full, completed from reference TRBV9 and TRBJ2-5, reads DSGVTQTPKHLITATGQRVTLRCSPRSGDLSVYWYQQSLDQGLQFLIQYYNGEERAKGNILERFSAQQFPDLHSELNLSSLELGDSALYFCASSFSSGLETQYFGPGTRLLVL.

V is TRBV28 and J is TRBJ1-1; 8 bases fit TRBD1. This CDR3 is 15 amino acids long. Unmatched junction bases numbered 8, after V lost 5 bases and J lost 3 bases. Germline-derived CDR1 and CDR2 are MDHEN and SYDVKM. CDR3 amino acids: CASSTRQGKDTEAFF. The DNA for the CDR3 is TGTGCCAGCAGTACCCGACAGGGGAAAGACACTGAAGCTTTCTTT.

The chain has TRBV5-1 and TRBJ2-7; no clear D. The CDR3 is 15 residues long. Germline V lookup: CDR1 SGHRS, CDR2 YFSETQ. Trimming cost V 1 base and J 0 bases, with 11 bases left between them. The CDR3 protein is CASSLRARSSYEQYF. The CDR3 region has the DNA TGCGCCAGCAGCTTGAGAGCCAGGAGCTCCTACGAGCAGTACTTC. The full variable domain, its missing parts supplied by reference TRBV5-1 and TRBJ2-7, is KAGVTQTPRYLIKTRGQQVTLSCSPISGHRSVSWYQQTPGQGLQFLFEYFSETQRNKGNFPGRFSGRQFSNSRSEMNVSTLELGDSALYLCASSLRARSSYEQYFGPGTRLTVT.

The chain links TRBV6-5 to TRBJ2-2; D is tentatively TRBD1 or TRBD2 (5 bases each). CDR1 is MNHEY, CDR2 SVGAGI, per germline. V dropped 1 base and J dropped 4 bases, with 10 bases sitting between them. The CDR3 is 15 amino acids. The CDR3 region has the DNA TGTGCCAGCAGTTACTTTCCAGGGAGCACCGGGGAGCTGTTTTTT. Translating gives CASSYFPGSTGELFF.

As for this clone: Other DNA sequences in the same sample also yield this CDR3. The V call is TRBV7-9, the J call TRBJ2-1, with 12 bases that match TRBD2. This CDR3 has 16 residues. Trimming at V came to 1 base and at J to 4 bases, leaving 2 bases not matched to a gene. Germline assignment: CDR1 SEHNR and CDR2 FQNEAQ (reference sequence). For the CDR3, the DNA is TGTGCCAGCAGCTTAGAGCTAGCGGGAGGGTACAATGAGCAGTTCTTC. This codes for CASSLELAGGYNEQFF.

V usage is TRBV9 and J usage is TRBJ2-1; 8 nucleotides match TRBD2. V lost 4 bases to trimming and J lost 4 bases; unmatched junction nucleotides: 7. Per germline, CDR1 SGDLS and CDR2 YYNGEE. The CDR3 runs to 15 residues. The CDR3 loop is CASSLTGGRYNEQFF. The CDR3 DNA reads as TGTGCCAGCAGCCTCACGGGGGGGAGATACAATGAGCAGTTCTTC. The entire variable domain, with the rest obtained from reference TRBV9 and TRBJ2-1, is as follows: DSGVTQTPKHLITATGQRVTLRCSPRSGDLSVYWYQQSLDQGLQFLIQYYNGEERAKGNILERFSAQQFPDLHSELNLSSLELGDSALYFCASSLTGGRYNEQFFGPGTRLTVL.

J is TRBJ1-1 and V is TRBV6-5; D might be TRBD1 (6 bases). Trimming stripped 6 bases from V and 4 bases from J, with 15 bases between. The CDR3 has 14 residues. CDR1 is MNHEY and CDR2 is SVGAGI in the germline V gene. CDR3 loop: CASSGGARGTEAFF. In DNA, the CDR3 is TGTGCCAGCAGCGGGGGGGCTCGCGGCACTGAAGCTTTCTTT.

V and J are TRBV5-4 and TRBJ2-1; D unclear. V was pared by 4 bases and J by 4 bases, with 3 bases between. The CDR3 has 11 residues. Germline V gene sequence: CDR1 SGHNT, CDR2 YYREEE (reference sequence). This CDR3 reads CASSAYNEQFF. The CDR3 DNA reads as TGTGCCAGCAGCGCATACAATGAGCAGTTCTTC.

CDR3 sequence: CASRLQGTEAFF. The CDR3 coding sequence is TGTGCCAGCAGGTTACAGGGAACTGAAGCTTTCTTT. The chain has TRBV28 and TRBJ1-1; TRBD1 might be the D (6 bases). The length of the CDR3 is 12 residues. Trimming removed 6 bases at V and 5 bases at J, with 10 bases between. Germline V gene lookup returns CDR1 MDHEN and CDR2 SYDVKM.

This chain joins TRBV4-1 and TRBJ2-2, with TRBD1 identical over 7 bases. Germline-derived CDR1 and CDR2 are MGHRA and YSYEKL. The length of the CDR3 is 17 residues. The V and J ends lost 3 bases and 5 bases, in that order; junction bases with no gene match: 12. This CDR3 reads CASSQVIGQARTGELFF. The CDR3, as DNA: TGCGCCAGCAGCCAGGTCATTGGACAGGCAAGAACCGGGGAGCTGTTTTTT.

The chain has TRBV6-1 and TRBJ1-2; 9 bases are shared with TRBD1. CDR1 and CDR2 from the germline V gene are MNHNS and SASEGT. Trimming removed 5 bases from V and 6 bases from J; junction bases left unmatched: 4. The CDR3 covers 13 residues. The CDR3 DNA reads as TGTGCCAGCAGTCAACAGGGGGCGCATGGCTACACCTTC. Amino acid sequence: CASSQQGAHGYTF.

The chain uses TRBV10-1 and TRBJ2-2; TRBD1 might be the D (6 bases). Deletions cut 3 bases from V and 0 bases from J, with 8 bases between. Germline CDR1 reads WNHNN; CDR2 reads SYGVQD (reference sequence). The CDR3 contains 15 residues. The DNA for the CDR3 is TGCGCCAGCAGTGATCAGGGGACGAACACCGGGGAGCTGTTTTTT. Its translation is CASSDQGTNTGELFF.

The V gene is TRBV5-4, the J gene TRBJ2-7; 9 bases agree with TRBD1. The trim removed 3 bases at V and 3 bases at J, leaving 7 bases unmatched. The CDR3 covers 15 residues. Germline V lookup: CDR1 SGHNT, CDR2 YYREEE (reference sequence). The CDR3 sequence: CASSWGQGRLYEQYF. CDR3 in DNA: TGTGCCAGCAGCTGGGGACAGGGAAGACTCTACGAGCAGTACTTC.

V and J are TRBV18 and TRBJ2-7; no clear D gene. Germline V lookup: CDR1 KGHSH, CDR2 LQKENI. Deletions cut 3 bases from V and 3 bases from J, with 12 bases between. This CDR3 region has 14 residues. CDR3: CASSPEHLVYEQYF. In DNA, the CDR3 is TGTGCCAGCTCACCCGAACATCTCGTCTACGAGCAGTACTTC.

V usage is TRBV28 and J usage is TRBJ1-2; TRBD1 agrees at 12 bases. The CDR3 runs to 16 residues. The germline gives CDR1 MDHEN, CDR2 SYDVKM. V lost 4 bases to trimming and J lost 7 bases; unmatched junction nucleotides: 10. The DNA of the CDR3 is TGTGCCAGCAGTTCGGCCGGGACAGGGGGCGCGATTGGCTACACCTTC. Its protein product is CASSSAGTGGAIGYTF.

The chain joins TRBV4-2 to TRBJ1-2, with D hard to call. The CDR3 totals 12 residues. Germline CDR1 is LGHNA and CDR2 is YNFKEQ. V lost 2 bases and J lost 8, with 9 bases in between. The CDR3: CASSQSWEGYTF. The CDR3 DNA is TGTGCCAGCAGCCAATCTTGGGAGGGCTACACCTTC.

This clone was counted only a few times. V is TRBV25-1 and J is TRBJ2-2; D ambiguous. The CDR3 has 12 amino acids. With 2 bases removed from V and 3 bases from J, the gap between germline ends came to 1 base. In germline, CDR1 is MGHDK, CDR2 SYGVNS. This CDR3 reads CASSEDTGELFF. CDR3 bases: TGTGCCAGCAGTGAAGACACCGGGGAGCTGTTTTTT. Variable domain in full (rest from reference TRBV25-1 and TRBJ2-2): EADIYQTPRYLVIGTGKKITLECSQTMGHDKMYWYQQDPGMELHLIHYSYGVNSTEKGDLSSESTVSRIRTEHFPLTLESARPSHTSQYLCASSEDTGELFFGEGSRLTVL.

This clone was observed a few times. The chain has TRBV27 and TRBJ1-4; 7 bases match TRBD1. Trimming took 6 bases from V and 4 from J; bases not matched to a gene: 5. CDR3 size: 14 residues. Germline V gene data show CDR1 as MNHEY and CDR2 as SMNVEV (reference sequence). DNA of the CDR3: TGTGCCAGCAGCCGGACAGGAGTTAATGAAAAACTGTTTTTT. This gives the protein CASSRTGVNEKLFF.

The CDR3 DNA reads TGTGCCACCGACGCCCCAGACAGGGTCAACACTGAAGCTTTCTTT. This gives the protein CATDAPDRVNTEAFF. J is TRBJ1-1 and V is TRBV28; 7 bases are a match to TRBD1. From germline, CDR1 is MDHEN and CDR2 SYDVKM. The CDR3 length is 15 residues. J lost 2 bases, V lost 10 bases, and 13 bases had no gene match.

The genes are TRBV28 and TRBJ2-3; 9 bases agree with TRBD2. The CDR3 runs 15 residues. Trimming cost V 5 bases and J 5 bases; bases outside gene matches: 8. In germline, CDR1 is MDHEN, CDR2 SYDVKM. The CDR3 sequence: CASSPIAGVGDTQYF. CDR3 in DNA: TGTGCCAGCAGTCCCATAGCGGGAGTGGGAGATACGCAGTATTTT.

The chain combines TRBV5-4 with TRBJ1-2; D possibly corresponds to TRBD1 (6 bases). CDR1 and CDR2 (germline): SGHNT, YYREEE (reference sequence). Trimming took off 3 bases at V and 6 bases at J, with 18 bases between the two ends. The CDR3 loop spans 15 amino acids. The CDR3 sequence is CASSSRGGGLDGYTF. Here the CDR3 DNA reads TGTGCCAGCAGCTCCCGAGGTGGGGGGCTTGATGGCTACACCTTC.

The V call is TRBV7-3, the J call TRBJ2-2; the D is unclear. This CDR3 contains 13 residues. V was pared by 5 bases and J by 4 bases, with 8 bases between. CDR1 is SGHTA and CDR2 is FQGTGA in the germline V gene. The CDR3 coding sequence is TGTGCCAGCAGCCGCTCGGGCACCGGGGAGCTGTTTTTT. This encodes CASSRSGTGELFF.

Here the CDR3 DNA reads TGTGCCAGTAGTATATGGACTAGCGCTTCCTACGAGCAGTACTTC. It specifies CASSIWTSASYEQYF. The rearrangement joins TRBV19 to TRBJ2-7; 9 bases fit TRBD2. J was trimmed by 1 base and V by 2 bases; bases with no gene match: 3. CDR3 size: 15 residues. Germline CDR1 and CDR2: LNHDA and SQIVND (reference sequence).

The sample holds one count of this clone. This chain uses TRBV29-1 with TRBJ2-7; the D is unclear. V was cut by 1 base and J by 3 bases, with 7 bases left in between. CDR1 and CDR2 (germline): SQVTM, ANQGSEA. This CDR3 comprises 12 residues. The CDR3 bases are TGCAGCGTTGAAGTTACGGGCTACGAGCAGTACTTC. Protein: CSVEVTGYEQYF.

CDR3 nucleotides: TGTGCCAGCAGTTATACACACCTTAGCAATCAGCCCCAGCATTTT. Its translation: CASSYTHLSNQPQHF. The chain links TRBV6-5 to TRBJ1-5; D is undetermined. This CDR3 is built from 15 residues. Germline V gene lookup returns CDR1 MNHEY and CDR2 SVGAGI. V lost 3 bases and J 0 bases, leaving 9 bases between the germline ends.

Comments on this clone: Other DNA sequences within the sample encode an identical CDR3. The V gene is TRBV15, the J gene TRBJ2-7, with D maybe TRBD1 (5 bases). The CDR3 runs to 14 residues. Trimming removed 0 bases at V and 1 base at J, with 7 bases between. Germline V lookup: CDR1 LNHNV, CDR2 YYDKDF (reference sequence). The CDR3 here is CATSRDRVSYEQYF. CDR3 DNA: TGTGCCACCAGCAGAGACAGGGTTTCCTACGAGCAGTACTTC.

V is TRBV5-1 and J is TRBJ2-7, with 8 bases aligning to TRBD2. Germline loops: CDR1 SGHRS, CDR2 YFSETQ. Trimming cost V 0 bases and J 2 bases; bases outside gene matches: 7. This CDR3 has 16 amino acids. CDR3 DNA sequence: TGCGCCAGCAGCTTGGTGTCCAGCGGGAGCACCTACGAGCAGTACTTC. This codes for CASSLVSSGSTYEQYF.

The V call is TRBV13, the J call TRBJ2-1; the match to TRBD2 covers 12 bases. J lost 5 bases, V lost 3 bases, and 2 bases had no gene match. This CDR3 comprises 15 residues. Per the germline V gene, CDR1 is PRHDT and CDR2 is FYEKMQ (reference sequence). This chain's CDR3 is CASSFTSGRNNEQFF. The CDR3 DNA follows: TGTGCCAGCAGCTTCACTAGCGGGAGGAACAATGAGCAGTTCTTC.